This T cell receptor beta chain originates from a study of radiation and T cells in renal cell carcinoma. Study as a whole: Nephrectomy followed 15 Gy stereotactic body radiation by 4 weeks.

Time point given: blood 2 weeks post-SBRT. Treatment given: 15 Gy SBRT to primary tumor, nephrectomy 4 weeks later. Blood was sampled at baseline, 2 weeks and 4 weeks after SBRT. The tumor was a clear cell renal cell carcinoma. Sequenced by immunoSEQ multiplex PCR; TCRdb stores in-frame clones only, minus some. This sample yields roughly 150,000 clones, of which roughly 86% are seen a single time; approximately 12% belongs to the top ten. Trimming removed 6 bases from V and 4 bases from J, with 12 bases in between. The CDR3 totals 13 residues. Germline V gene data show CDR1 as PRHDT and CDR2 as FYEKMQ (reference sequence).

This TCR was sampled from a woman between 50 and 59 years old with renal cell carcinoma. This chain links TRBV13 with TRBJ1-2; D ambiguous. The specimen was blood, collected from a patient whose treatment included radiotherapy and nephrectomy. The CDR3 DNA is TGTGCCAGCAGGATTGGAGCGGCCTATGGCTACACCTTC. It encodes CASRIGAAYGYTF.